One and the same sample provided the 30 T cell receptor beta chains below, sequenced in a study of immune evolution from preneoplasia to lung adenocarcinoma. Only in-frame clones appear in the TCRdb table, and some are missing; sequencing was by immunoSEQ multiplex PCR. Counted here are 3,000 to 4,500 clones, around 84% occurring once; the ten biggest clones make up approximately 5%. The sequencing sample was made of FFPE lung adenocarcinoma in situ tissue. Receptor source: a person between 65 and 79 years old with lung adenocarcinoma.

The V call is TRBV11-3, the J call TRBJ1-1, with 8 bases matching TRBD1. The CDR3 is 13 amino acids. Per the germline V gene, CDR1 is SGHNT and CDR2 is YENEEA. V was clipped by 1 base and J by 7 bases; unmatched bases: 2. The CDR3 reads CASSLGTGREAFF. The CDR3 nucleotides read TGTGCCAGCAGCTTAGGGACAGGGCGTGAAGCTTTCTTT. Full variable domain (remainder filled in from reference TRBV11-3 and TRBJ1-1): EAGVVQSPRYKIIEKKQPVAFWCNPISGHNTLYWYLQNLGQGPELLIRYENEEAVDDSQLPKDRFSAERLKGVDSTLKIQPAELGDSAVYLCASSLGTGREAFFGQGTRLTVV.

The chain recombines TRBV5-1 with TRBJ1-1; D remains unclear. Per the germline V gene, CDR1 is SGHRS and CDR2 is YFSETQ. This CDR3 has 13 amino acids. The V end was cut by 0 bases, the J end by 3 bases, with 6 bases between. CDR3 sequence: CASSLGWDTEAFF. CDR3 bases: TGCGCCAGCAGCTTGGGGTGGGACACTGAAGCTTTCTTT.

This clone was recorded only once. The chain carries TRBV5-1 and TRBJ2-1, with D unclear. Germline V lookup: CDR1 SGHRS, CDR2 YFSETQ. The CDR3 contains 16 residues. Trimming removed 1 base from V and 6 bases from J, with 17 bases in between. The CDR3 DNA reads TGCGCCAGCAGCTTGTGGAAGGTTGGAGACTCCAATGAGCAGTTCTTC. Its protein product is CASSLWKVGDSNEQFF.

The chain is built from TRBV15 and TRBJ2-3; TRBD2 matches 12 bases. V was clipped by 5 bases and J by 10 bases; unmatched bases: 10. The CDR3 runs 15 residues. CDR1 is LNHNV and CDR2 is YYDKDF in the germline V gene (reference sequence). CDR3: CATSGSSGGGMAQYF. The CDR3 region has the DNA TGTGCCACCAGCGGCTCTAGCGGGGGGGGGATGGCGCAGTATTTT.

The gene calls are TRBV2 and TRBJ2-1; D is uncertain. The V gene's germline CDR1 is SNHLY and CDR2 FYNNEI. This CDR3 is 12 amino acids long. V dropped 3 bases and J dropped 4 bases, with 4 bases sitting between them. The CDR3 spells CASSEGYNEQFF. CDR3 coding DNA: TGTGCCAGCAGTGAGGGGTACAATGAGCAGTTCTTC. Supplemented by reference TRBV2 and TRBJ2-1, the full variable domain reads EPEVTQTPSHQVTQMGQEVILRCVPISNHLYFYWYRQILGQKVEFLVSFYNNEISEKSEIFDDQFSVERPDGSNFTLKIRSTKLEDSAMYFCASSEGYNEQFFGPGTRLTVL.

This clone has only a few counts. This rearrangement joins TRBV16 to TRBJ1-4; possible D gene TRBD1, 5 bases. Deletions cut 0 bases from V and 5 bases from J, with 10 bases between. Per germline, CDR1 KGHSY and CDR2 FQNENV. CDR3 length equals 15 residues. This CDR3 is CASSQSGQQNEKLFF. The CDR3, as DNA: TGTGCCAGCAGCCAATCGGGGCAGCAGAATGAAAAACTGTTTTTT.

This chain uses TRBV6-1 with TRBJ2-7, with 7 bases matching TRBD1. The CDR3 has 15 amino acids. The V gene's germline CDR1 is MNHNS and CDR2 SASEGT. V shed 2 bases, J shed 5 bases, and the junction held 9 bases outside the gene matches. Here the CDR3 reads CASSETTDRVNEQYF. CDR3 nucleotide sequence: TGTGCCAGCAGTGAAACTACTGACAGGGTCAACGAGCAGTACTTC.

The chain's CDR3 is CASSPSYPEQFF. The DNA for the CDR3 is TGTGCCAGCAGCCCATCCTATCCTGAGCAGTTCTTC. J is TRBJ2-1 and V is TRBV7-9; unclear D gene. Per the germline V gene, CDR1 is SEHNR and CDR2 is FQNEAQ (reference sequence). The CDR3 loop spans 12 amino acids. Trimming took 5 bases from V and 9 from J, leaving 11 bases between them.

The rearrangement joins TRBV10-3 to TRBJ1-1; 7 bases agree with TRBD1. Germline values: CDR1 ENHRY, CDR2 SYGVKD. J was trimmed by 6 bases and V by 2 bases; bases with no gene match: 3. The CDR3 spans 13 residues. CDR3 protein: CAISEQGGPEAFF. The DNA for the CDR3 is TGTGCCATCAGTGAGCAGGGGGGCCCTGAAGCTTTCTTT.

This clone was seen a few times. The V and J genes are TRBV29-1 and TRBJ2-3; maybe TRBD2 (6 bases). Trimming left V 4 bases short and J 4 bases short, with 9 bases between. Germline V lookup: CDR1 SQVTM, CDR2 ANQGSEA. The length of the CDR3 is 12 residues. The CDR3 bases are TGCAGCGTTGTAGGGACTGCAGATACGCAGTATTTT. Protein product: CSVVGTADTQYF.

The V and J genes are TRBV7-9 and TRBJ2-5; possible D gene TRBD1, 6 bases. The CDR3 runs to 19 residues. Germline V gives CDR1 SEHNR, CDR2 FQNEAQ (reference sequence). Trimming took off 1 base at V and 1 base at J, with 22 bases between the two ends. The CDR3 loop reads CASSLVSPRTVKFQETQYF. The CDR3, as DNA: TGTGCCAGCAGCTTAGTCTCGCCACGGACAGTGAAATTCCAAGAGACCCAGTACTTC.

As DNA, the CDR3 is TGTGCCAGCTCACCGGGTGAGACAGGTCCCTACGAGCAGTACTTC. Translating it yields CASSPGETGPYEQYF. This rearrangement joins TRBV18 to TRBJ2-7; a possible D gene is TRBD1 (6 bases). The CDR3 length is 15 residues. V lost 3 bases and J 2 bases, leaving 14 bases between the germline ends. The germline gives CDR1 KGHSH, CDR2 LQKENI.

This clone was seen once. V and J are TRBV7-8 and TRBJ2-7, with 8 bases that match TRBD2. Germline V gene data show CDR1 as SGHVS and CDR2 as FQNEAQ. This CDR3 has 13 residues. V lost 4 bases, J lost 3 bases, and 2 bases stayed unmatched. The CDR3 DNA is TGTGCCAGCAGCTCGCGGGGGGACTACGAGCAGTACTTC. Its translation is CASSSRGDYEQYF.

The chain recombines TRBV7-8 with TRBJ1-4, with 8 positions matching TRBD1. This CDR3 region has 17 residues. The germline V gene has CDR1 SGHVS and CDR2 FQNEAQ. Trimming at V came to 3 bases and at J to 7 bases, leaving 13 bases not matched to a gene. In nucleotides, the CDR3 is TGTGCCAGCAGCTTGCACAGACTCGGGACAGGAGGTGAAAAACTGTTTTTT. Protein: CASSLHRLGTGGEKLFF.

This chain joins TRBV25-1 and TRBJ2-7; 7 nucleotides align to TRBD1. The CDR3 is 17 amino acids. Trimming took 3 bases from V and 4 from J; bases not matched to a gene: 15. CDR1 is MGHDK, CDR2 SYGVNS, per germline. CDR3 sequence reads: CASSEWGQLTKNYEQYF. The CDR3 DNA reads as TGTGCCAGCAGTGAGTGGGGACAGCTGACAAAGAATTACGAGCAGTACTTC.

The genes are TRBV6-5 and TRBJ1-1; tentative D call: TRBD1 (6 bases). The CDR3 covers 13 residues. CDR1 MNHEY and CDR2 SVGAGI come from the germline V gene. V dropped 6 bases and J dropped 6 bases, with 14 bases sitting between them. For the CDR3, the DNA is TGTGCCAGCAGCCCAACAGGGATCCCTGAAGCTTTCTTT. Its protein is CASSPTGIPEAFF.

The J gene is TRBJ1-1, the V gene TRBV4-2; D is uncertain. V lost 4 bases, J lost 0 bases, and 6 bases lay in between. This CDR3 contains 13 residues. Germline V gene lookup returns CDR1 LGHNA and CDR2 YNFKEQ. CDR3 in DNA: TGTGCCAGCAGCCGAGTTATGAACACTGAAGCTTTCTTT. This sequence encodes CASSRVMNTEAFF.

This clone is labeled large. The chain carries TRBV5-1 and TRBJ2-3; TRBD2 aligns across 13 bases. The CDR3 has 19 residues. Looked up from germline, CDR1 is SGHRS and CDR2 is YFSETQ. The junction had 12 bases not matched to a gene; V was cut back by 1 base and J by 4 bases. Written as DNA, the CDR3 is TGCGCCAGCAGCTTGACCGGGACTAGCGGGAAAGGAAGGGCAGATACGCAGTATTTT. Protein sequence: CASSLTGTSGKGRADTQYF.

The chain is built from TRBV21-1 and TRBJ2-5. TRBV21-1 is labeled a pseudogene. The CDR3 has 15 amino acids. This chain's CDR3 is CASSKGTGGGETQYF. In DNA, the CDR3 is TGTGCCAGCAGCAAAGGGACTGGAGGGGGAGAGACCCAGTACTTC.

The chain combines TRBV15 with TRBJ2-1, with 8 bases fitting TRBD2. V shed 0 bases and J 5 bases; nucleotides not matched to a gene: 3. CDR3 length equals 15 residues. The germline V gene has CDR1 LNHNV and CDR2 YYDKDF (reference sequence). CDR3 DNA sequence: TGTGCCACCAGCAGAGATCCGGGAGGGCACAATGAGCAGTTCTTC. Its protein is CATSRDPGGHNEQFF.

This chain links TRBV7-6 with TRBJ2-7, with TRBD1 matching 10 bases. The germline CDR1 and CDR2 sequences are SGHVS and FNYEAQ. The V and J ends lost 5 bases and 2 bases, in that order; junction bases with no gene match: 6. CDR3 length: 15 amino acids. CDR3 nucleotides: TGTGCCAGCAGCGGCGTGGACAGGGGGACCTACGAGCAGTACTTC. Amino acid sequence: CASSGVDRGTYEQYF. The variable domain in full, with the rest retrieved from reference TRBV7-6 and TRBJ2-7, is GAGVSQSPRYKVTKRGQDVALRCDPISGHVSLYWYRQALGQGPEFLTYFNYEAQQDKSGLPNDRFSAERPEGSISTLTIQRTEQRDSAMYRCASSGVDRGTYEQYFGPGTRLTVT.

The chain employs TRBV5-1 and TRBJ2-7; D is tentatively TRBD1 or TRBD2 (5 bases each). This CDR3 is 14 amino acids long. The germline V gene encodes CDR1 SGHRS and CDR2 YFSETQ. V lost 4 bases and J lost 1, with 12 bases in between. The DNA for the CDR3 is TGCGCCAGCAGCCTCGGGGACGGGTCCTACGAGCAGTACTTC. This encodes CASSLGDGSYEQYF.

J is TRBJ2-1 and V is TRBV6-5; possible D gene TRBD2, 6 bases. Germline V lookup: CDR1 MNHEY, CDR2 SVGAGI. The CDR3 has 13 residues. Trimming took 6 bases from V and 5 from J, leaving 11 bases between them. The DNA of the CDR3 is TGTGCCAGCAGCCGATGGGGGGACAATGAGCAGTTCTTC. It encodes CASSRWGDNEQFF.

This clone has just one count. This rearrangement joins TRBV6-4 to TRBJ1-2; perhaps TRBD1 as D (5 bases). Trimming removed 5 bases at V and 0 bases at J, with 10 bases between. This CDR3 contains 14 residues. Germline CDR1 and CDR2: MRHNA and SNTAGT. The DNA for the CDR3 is TGTGCCAGCAGTCCCGGGGCCTCTAACTATGGCTACACCTTC. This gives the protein CASSPGASNYGYTF.

The CDR3 DNA is TGTGCCAGCAGCTTGGGCCAAGCGAACACTGAAGCTTTCTTT. Translated, it gives CASSLGQANTEAFF. This chain uses TRBV5-5 with TRBJ1-1; D is ambiguous. Per the germline V gene, CDR1 is SGHKS and CDR2 is YYEKEE (reference sequence). V gave up 0 bases and J gave up 1 base, with 7 bases separating them. The CDR3 is 14 residues long.

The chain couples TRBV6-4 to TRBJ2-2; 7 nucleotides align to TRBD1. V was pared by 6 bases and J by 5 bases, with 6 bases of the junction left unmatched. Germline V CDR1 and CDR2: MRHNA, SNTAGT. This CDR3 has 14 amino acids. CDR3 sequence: CASRPGGETGELFF. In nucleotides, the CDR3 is TGTGCCAGCAGGCCAGGGGGTGAGACCGGGGAGCTGTTTTTT.

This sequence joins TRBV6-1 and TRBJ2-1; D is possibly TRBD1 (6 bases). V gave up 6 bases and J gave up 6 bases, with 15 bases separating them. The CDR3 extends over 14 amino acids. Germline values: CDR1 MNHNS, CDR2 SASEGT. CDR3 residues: CASRLVGRGNEQFF. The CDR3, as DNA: TGTGCCAGCAGACTAGTGGGCAGGGGCAATGAGCAGTTCTTC.

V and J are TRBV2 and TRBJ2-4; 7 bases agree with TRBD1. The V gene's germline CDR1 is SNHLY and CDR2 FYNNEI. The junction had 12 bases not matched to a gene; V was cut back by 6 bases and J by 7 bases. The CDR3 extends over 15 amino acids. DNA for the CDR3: TGTGCCAGCAGACGCGACAGGGACCCCCGGAACATTCAGTACTTC. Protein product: CASRRDRDPRNIQYF.

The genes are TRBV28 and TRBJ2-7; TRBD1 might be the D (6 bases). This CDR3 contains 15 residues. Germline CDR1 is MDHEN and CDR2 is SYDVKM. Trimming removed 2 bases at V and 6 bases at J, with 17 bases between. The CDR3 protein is CASSLTQGFGGEQYF. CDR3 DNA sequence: TGTGCCAGCAGTTTAACACAGGGCTTTGGAGGCGAGCAGTACTTC.

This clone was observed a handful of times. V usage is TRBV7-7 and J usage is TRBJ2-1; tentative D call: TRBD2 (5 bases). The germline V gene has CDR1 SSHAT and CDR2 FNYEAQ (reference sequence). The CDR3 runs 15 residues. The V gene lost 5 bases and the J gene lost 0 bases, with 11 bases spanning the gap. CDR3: CASSPEVGSYNEQFF. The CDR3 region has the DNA TGTGCCAGCAGCCCGGAGGTCGGCTCCTACAATGAGCAGTTCTTC.